This is a list of T cell receptor beta chains from one sample in a study of a mutant IDH1 vaccine in newly diagnosed glioma. No cognate antigen is known for these TCRs. The method was immunoSEQ multiplex PCR; TCRdb's version includes in-frame clones alone and lacks a portion of them. The data hold around 61,000 clones, with about 90% observed a single time. The starting material was PBMCs, obtained from a glioma patient whose treatment included an IDH1 peptide vaccine. The receptors here all came from a woman in her 40s with glioma. Each CDR3 is given with its conserved first and last residue. The D gene is left open where the match is weak. Some rows mark clone size as missing; the rest say once, few, many or name a class of expanded clone.

CDR3 protein: CATRDGTHLNYGYTF
CDR3 DNA: TGTGCCACCCGGGACGGCACCCACTTGAACTATGGCTACACCTTC
V gene: TRBV6-5
clone size: .
D gene: .
J gene: TRBJ1-2

CDR3 protein: CASSPTLNTEAFF
CDR3 DNA: TGTGCCAGCTCACCCACACTGAACACTGAAGCTTTCTTT
V gene: TRBV18
clone size: .
D gene: .
J gene: TRBJ1-1

CDR3 protein: CASSLGPLAAASTDTQYF
CDR3 DNA: TGTGCCAGCAGCTTAGGGCCCTTAGCGGCCGCTAGCACAGATACGCAGTATTTT
V gene: TRBV7-8
clone size: .
D gene: .
J gene: TRBJ2-3

CDR3 protein: CASSSKGTGIRNTIYF
CDR3 DNA: TGTGCCAGCAGTTCGAAAGGGACAGGGATAAGAAACACCATATATTTT
V gene: TRBV27
clone size: .
D gene: TRBD1
J gene: TRBJ1-3

CDR3 protein: CASSIKGGNNQPQHF
CDR3 DNA: TGTGCCAGTAGTATAAAAGGGGGGAACAATCAGCCCCAGCATTTT
V gene: TRBV19
clone size: .
D gene: .
J gene: TRBJ1-5

CDR3 protein: CSAHRNADTQYF
CDR3 DNA: TGCAGCGCCCACAGGAACGCAGATACGCAGTATTTT
V gene: TRBV29-1
clone size: .
D gene: .
J gene: TRBJ2-3

CDR3 protein: CASSPSWPSQETQYF
CDR3 DNA: TGTGCCAGCTCACCATCCTGGCCATCCCAAGAGACCCAGTACTTC
V gene: TRBV18
clone size: .
D gene: .
J gene: TRBJ2-5

CDR3 protein: CASSLEGRGYEQYF
CDR3 DNA: TGTGCCAGCAGCTTGGAAGGCAGGGGCTACGAGCAGTACTTC
V gene: TRBV5-4
clone size: .
D gene: .
J gene: TRBJ2-7

CDR3 protein: CASSQGIVPEQFF
CDR3 DNA: TGCGCCAGCAGCCAAGGGATCGTTCCTGAGCAGTTCTTC
V gene: TRBV4-1
clone size: .
D gene: .
J gene: TRBJ2-1

CDR3 protein: CASRNSGANVLTF
CDR3 DNA: TGTGCCAGCAGGAACTCTGGGGCCAACGTCCTGACTTTC
V gene: TRBV6-1
clone size: .
D gene: .
J gene: TRBJ2-6

CDR3 protein: CSVERGGPEREQYF
CDR3 DNA: TGCAGCGTTGAAAGAGGGGGTCCTGAGCGGGAGCAGTACTTC
V gene: TRBV29-1
clone size: .
D gene: .
J gene: TRBJ2-7

CDR3 protein: CASRRTGAGDEKLFF
CDR3 DNA: TGTGCCAGCAGACGAACAGGGGCCGGAGATGAAAAACTGTTTTTT
V gene: TRBV6-6
clone size: .
D gene: TRBD1
J gene: TRBJ1-4

CDR3 protein: CASSLQGQGLNTEAFF
CDR3 DNA: TGTGCCAGCTCCTTGCAAGGACAGGGCTTGAACACTGAAGCTTTCTTT
V gene: TRBV18
clone size: .
D gene: TRBD1
J gene: TRBJ1-1

CDR3 protein: CASSFTDRGPYNEQFF
CDR3 DNA: TGTGCCAGCAGCTTCACCGACAGGGGGCCCTACAATGAGCAGTTCTTC
V gene: TRBV7-6
clone size: .
D gene: TRBD1
J gene: TRBJ2-1

CDR3 protein: CASSSNRGRINTEAFF
CDR3 DNA: TGTGCCAGTAGTTCTAACAGGGGAAGGATTAACACTGAAGCTTTCTTT
V gene: TRBV19
clone size: few
D gene: TRBD1
J gene: TRBJ1-1

CDR3 protein: CASRDQETQYF
CDR3 DNA: TGTGCCAGTAGGGACCAGGAGACCCAGTACTTC
V gene: TRBV19
clone size: .
D gene: .
J gene: TRBJ2-5

CDR3 protein: CASSFDRGHYEQYF
CDR3 DNA: TGTGCCAGCAGCTTCGACAGGGGGCACTACGAGCAGTACTTC
V gene: TRBV7-2
clone size: .
D gene: TRBD1
J gene: TRBJ2-7

CDR3 protein: CASSLGNRAGYTF
CDR3 DNA: TGTGCCAGCAGCTTAGGCAACAGGGCTGGCTACACCTTC
V gene: TRBV7-8
clone size: few
D gene: .
J gene: TRBJ1-2

CDR3 protein: CASSYSDWTGYEQYF
CDR3 DNA: TGTGCCAGCAGTTACTCCGATTGGACAGGGTACGAGCAGTACTTC
V gene: TRBV6-5
clone size: .
D gene: TRBD1
J gene: TRBJ2-7

CDR3 protein: CASSLGVRDSSYTF
CDR3 DNA: TGCGCCAGCAGCTTAGGGGTGCGGGATTCAAGCTACACCTTC
V gene: TRBV5-1
clone size: .
D gene: .
J gene: TRBJ1-2

CDR3 protein: CASRDPGTAEAFF
CDR3 DNA: TGTGCCAGTAGAGACCCCGGGACAGCTGAAGCTTTCTTT
V gene: TRBV19
clone size: .
D gene: TRBD1
J gene: TRBJ1-1

CDR3 protein: CASRTETKDFF
CDR3 DNA: TGTGCCAGCAGGACGGAGACAAAAGATTTCTTT
V gene: TRBV2
clone size: .
D gene: .
J gene: TRBJ1-1

CDR3 protein: CASSATSGSADTQYF
CDR3 DNA: TGTGCCAGCAGTGCAACTAGCGGGAGTGCAGATACGCAGTATTTT
V gene: TRBV2
clone size: .
D gene: TRBD2
J gene: TRBJ2-3

CDR3 protein: CASHPGTSGDSVDEQYF
CDR3 DNA: TGTGCCAGCCACCCCGGGACTAGCGGGGATAGTGTCGACGAGCAGTACTTC
V gene: TRBV2
clone size: .
D gene: TRBD2
J gene: TRBJ2-7

CDR3 protein: CASPQGGVGDNEQFF
CDR3 DNA: TGTGCCAGTCCCCAGGGGGGGGTAGGAGACAATGAGCAGTTCTTC
V gene: TRBV19
clone size: .
D gene: .
J gene: TRBJ2-1

CDR3 protein: CASSLWGGRGGANVLTF
CDR3 DNA: TGCGCCAGCAGCTTGTGGGGGGGCCGAGGTGGGGCCAACGTCCTGACTTTC
V gene: TRBV5-1
clone size: .
D gene: .
J gene: TRBJ2-6

CDR3 protein: CASIGTGGTEAFF
CDR3 DNA: TGTGCCAGCATTGGGACAGGGGGCACTGAAGCTTTCTTT
V gene: TRBV27
clone size: few
D gene: TRBD1
J gene: TRBJ1-1

CDR3 protein: CAIRDSIGRGNEQFF
CDR3 DNA: TGTGCCATCAGGGACAGTATAGGGAGAGGGAATGAGCAGTTCTTC
V gene: TRBV10-3
clone size: .
D gene: .
J gene: TRBJ2-1

CDR3 protein: CASSDGGLAGRNEQFF
CDR3 DNA: TGTGCCAGCAGTGATGGGGGACTAGCGGGACGGAATGAGCAGTTCTTC
V gene: TRBV2
clone size: once
D gene: TRBD2
J gene: TRBJ2-1

CDR3 protein: CATSTPLETAGELFF
CDR3 DNA: TGTGCCACCAGCACCCCTCTAGAGACGGCCGGGGAGCTGTTTTTT
V gene: TRBV15
clone size: .
D gene: .
J gene: TRBJ2-2

CDR3 protein: CSVLDSWNTEAFF
CDR3 DNA: TGCAGCGTTCTGGACAGTTGGAACACTGAAGCTTTCTTT
V gene: TRBV29-1
clone size: .
D gene: .
J gene: TRBJ1-1

CDR3 protein: CASSPRDSFYGYTF
CDR3 DNA: TGCGCCAGCAGCCCCCGGGACAGCTTCTATGGCTACACCTTC
V gene: TRBV5-1
clone size: .
D gene: TRBD1
J gene: TRBJ1-2

CDR3 protein: CASSSTGGSEQYF
CDR3 DNA: TGTGCCAGCAGCTCGACAGGAGGCTCCGAGCAGTACTTC
V gene: TRBV5-6
clone size: .
D gene: .
J gene: TRBJ2-7

CDR3 protein: CAWSVREGAPGYGYTF
CDR3 DNA: TGTGCCTGGAGTGTACGGGAGGGGGCGCCGGGCTATGGCTACACCTTC
V gene: TRBV30
clone size: .
D gene: TRBD1
J gene: TRBJ1-2

CDR3 protein: CASSEALNQPQHF
CDR3 DNA: TGTGCCAGCAGTGAAGCCCTAAATCAGCCCCAGCATTTT
V gene: TRBV6-1
clone size: once
D gene: .
J gene: TRBJ1-5

CDR3 protein: CASSQSPDGIEGTQYF
CDR3 DNA: TGCGCCAGCAGCCAGAGCCCGGACGGGATCGAGGGGACCCAGTACTTC
V gene: TRBV4-1
clone size: .
D gene: .
J gene: TRBJ2-5

CDR3 protein: CASSASSGSSYNEQFF
CDR3 DNA: TGTGCCAGCAGCGCGTCTAGCGGGAGCTCCTACAATGAGCAGTTCTTC
V gene: TRBV9
clone size: .
D gene: TRBD2
J gene: TRBJ2-1

CDR3 protein: CASSLGEGGYFEQYF
CDR3 DNA: TGTGCCAGCAGCTTGGGGGAAGGGGGGTACTTCGAGCAGTACTTC
V gene: TRBV5-4
clone size: .
D gene: .
J gene: TRBJ2-7

CDR3 protein: CASSPQGGSGANVLTF
CDR3 DNA: TGCGCCAGCAGCCCCCAGGGGGGGTCTGGGGCCAACGTCCTGACTTTC
V gene: TRBV5-1
clone size: .
D gene: .
J gene: TRBJ2-6

CDR3 protein: CASSPEGRNQETQYF
CDR3 DNA: TGCGCCAGCAGCCCGGAGGGGCGGAACCAAGAGACCCAGTACTTC
V gene: TRBV5-1
clone size: .
D gene: .
J gene: TRBJ2-5

CDR3 protein: CASLSPPSLGRQFF
CDR3 DNA: TGTGCCAGCTTAAGCCCCCCATCCTTAGGTCGGCAGTTCTTC
V gene: TRBV27
clone size: .
D gene: .
J gene: TRBJ2-1

CDR3 protein: CASSLGAYEQYF
CDR3 DNA: TGTGCCAGCAGCTTGGGGGCGTACGAGCAGTACTTC
V gene: TRBV5-4
clone size: .
D gene: .
J gene: TRBJ2-7

CDR3 protein: CASSDLQGGGMNTEAFF
CDR3 DNA: TGTGCCAGCAGTGATTTACAGGGCGGCGGTATGAACACTGAAGCTTTCTTT
V gene: TRBV2
clone size: .
D gene: .
J gene: TRBJ1-1

CDR3 protein: CASIILETQYF
CDR3 DNA: TGTGCCAGCATCATCTTGGAGACCCAGTACTTC
V gene: TRBV2
clone size: .
D gene: .
J gene: TRBJ2-5

CDR3 protein: CSVWDRPSLKGYTF
CDR3 DNA: TGCAGCGTTTGGGACAGGCCATCCTTAAAGGGCTACACCTTC
V gene: TRBV29-1
clone size: .
D gene: TRBD1
J gene: TRBJ1-2

CDR3 protein: CASSRTGQGYEQYF
CDR3 DNA: TGCGCCAGCAGCAGAACGGGACAGGGTTACGAGCAGTACTTC
V gene: TRBV5-1
clone size: .
D gene: TRBD1
J gene: TRBJ2-7

CDR3 protein: CASSQDHISGNTIYF
CDR3 DNA: TGCGCCAGCAGCCAAGATCATATCTCTGGAAACACCATATATTTT
V gene: TRBV4-1
clone size: .
D gene: .
J gene: TRBJ1-3

CDR3 protein: CASSHGGGAGGEISTDTQYF
CDR3 DNA: TGTGCCAGCAGCCACGGTGGTGGAGCGGGGGGGGAGATTAGCACAGATACGCAGTATTTT
V gene: TRBV5-4
clone size: .
D gene: TRBD2
J gene: TRBJ2-3